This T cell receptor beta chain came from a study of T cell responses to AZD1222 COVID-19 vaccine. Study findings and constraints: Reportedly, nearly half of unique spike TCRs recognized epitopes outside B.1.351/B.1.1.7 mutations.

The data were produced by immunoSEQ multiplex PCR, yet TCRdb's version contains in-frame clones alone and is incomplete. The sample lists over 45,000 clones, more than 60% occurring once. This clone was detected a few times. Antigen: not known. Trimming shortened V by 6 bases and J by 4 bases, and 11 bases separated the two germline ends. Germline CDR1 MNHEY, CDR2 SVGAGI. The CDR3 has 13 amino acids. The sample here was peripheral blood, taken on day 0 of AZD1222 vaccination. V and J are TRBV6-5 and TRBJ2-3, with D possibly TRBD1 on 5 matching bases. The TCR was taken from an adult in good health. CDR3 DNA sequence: TGTGCCAGCAGAAGACAGAATGCAGATACGCAGTATTTT. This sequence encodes CASRRQNADTQYF.